What follows are 12 T cell receptor beta chains derived from one specimen sequenced in a study of blood T cell repertoires in COVID-19. TCRdb's table, derived via immunoSEQ multiplex PCR, lists solely in-frame clones and lacks some. The sample holds about 220,000 clones, 90% seen once. Sequenced material: PBMCs or T cells enriched from blood (not recorded which). The receptors here all came from a man aged 25 to 40 who had been exposed to COVID-19.

This clone was recorded once. The chain couples TRBV6-1 to TRBJ1-2, with TRBD1 matching over 7 bases. The CDR3 totals 16 residues. Germline lookup yields CDR1 MNHNS and CDR2 SASEGT. Losses at the gene ends were 0 bases for V and 2 bases for J; bases not matched to a gene: 6. The CDR3 DNA reads TGTGCCAGCAGTGAAGCCGGACAGGTATCGAACTATGGCTACACCTTC. Translation: CASSEAGQVSNYGYTF.

The V call is TRBV3-1 (or the pseudogene TRBV3-2), the J call TRBJ2-5, with 11 bases lining up with TRBD1. CDR3 size: 14 residues. Unmatched junction bases numbered 4, after V lost 5 bases and J lost 5 bases. Per the germline V gene, CDR1 is LGHDT and CDR2 is YNNKEL (reference sequence). In DNA, the CDR3 is TGTGCCAGCAGCTTCCGGGACAGGGGGGAGACCCAGTACTTC. This encodes CASSFRDRGETQYF.

This clone turned up a few times. The sample holds other DNA sequences that translate to the same CDR3. This chain joins TRBV20-1 and TRBJ2-3; D gene uncertain. The CDR3 is 11 residues long. V lost 1 base and J lost 5, with 4 bases in between. Per germline, CDR1 DFQATT and CDR2 SNEGSKA (reference sequence). The CDR3 DNA sequence: TGCAGTGCTAGAGGACTAGATACGCAGTATTTT. Translation gives CSARGLDTQYF.

This clone was seen a few times. The rearrangement uses TRBV2 and TRBJ1-2; TRBD1 matches at 7 bases. The CDR3 has 13 residues. The V and J ends lost 9 bases and 7 bases, in that order; junction bases with no gene match: 11. Germline CDR1 reads SNHLY; CDR2 reads FYNNEI. The CDR3 DNA is TGTGCCAGTAGGGAGACAGGGCTAAGTGGCTACACCTTC. Translating gives CASRETGLSGYTF.

The rearrangement joins TRBV3-1 (or the pseudogene TRBV3-2) to TRBJ1-2, with D tentatively TRBD1 (6 bases). There are 14 residues in the CDR3. V lost 8 bases, J lost 2 bases, and 15 bases lay in between. Germline lookup yields CDR1 LGHDT and CDR2 YNNKEL (reference sequence). The CDR3 sequence is CASGIGQQNYGYTF. CDR3 nucleotides: TGTGCCAGCGGGATCGGACAGCAAAACTATGGCTACACCTTC.

The chain couples TRBV5-1 to TRBJ2-3; D is unresolved. This CDR3 region has 13 residues. Germline V CDR1 and CDR2: SGHRS, YFSETQ. Trimming took 4 bases from V and 5 from J, leaving 11 bases between them. The CDR3 region has the DNA TGCGCCAGCAGCCCAGGCCACTTAGATACGCAGTATTTT. The encoded protein is CASSPGHLDTQYF.

The chain employs TRBV19 and TRBJ1-2, with no clear D. Per the germline V gene, CDR1 is LNHDA and CDR2 is SQIVND (reference sequence). CDR3 size: 13 residues. Trimming removed 5 bases at V and 2 bases at J, with 9 bases between. The CDR3 DNA follows: TGTGCCAGTAGTCCCAACCGGAACTATGGCTACACCTTC. Its translation: CASSPNRNYGYTF. The full variable domain, its missing parts supplied by reference TRBV19 and TRBJ1-2, is DGGITQSPKYLFRKEGQNVTLSCEQNLNHDAMYWYRQDPGQGLRLIYYSQIVNDFQKGDIAEGYSVSREKKESFPLTVTSAQKNPTAFYLCASSPNRNYGYTFGSGTRLTVV.

This clone came up once. This sequence joins TRBV10-3 and TRBJ2-7; D may be TRBD1 (5 bases). V was cut by 7 bases and J by 7 bases, with 17 bases left in between. CDR1 is ENHRY and CDR2 is SYGVKD in the germline V gene. The CDR3 contains 13 residues. As DNA, the CDR3 is TGTGCCATCACGGGCAGGGCGGTGGGTGAGCAGTACTTC. This sequence encodes CAITGRAVGEQYF.

V and J are TRBV5-4 and TRBJ2-7; 7 positions match TRBD2. Germline trimming cut 2 bases from V and 2 bases from J; bases unmatched to any gene: 4. The CDR3 consists of 14 residues. Germline CDR1 SGHNT, CDR2 YYREEE (reference sequence). The CDR3 loop reads CASSFGGGPYEQYF. The CDR3 nucleotides read TGTGCCAGCAGCTTCGGCGGGGGTCCCTACGAGCAGTACTTC.

V is TRBV24-1 and J is TRBJ1-6, with D perhaps TRBD1 (6 bases). This CDR3 is 18 amino acids long. Germline CDR1 KGHDR, CDR2 SFDVKD. Trimming cost V 7 bases and J 6 bases, with 24 bases left between them. The CDR3 DNA sequence: TGTGCCACCAGCCACCACTCGAAACGGGGGGCAGGTAATTCACCCCTCCACTTT. This encodes CATSHHSKRGAGNSPLHF.

This clone was observed a few times. J is TRBJ2-3 and V is TRBV2; no clear D. The V and J ends lost 8 bases and 4 bases respectively, with 10 bases between them. This CDR3 has 12 residues. CDR1 SNHLY and CDR2 FYNNEI come from the germline V gene. The CDR3 loop reads CASLRNPDTQYF. CDR3 in DNA: TGTGCCAGCCTCAGGAACCCAGATACGCAGTATTTT. Together with reference TRBV2 and TRBJ2-3, the CDR3 gives the full variable domain: EPEVTQTPSHQVTQMGQEVILRCVPISNHLYFYWYRQILGQKVEFLVSFYNNEISEKSEIFDDQFSVERPDGSNFTLKIRSTKLEDSAMYFCASLRNPDTQYFGPGTRLTVL.

The J gene is TRBJ2-3, the V gene TRBV2; 11 positions match TRBD2. V gave up 4 bases and J gave up 7 bases; unmatched junction bases: 7. CDR3 length: 15 amino acids. Germline V gene sequence: CDR1 SNHLY, CDR2 FYNNEI. The CDR3 DNA follows: TGTGCCAGCAGTGGAGTAGCGGGGGGGCCGTATACGCAGTATTTT. Its protein is CASSGVAGGPYTQYF.